The entry that follows covers one T cell receptor beta chain sequence. The source of the sample is a study of STAT5B mutations in CD4+ large granular lymphocyte leukemia. Produced via immunoSEQ multiplex PCR; TCRdb's table is partial and in-frame only. The data contain more than 30,000 clones, roughly nine tenths of them seen just once; the ten biggest clones take up 0.4% to 0.5%. The receptor was isolated from a human donor in good health. Sequenced material: CD4+ T cells from blood buffy coats.

CDR3 sequence: CASSPERRSHEQYF. The CDR3 coding sequence is TGTGCCAGCAGCCCGGAGCGGCGCTCGCACGAGCAGTACTTC. The V call is TRBV7-8, the J call TRBJ2-5, with D possibly matching TRBD2 (5 bases). The DNA end is a closer match to TRBJ2-7, so the J assignment may be wrong. Germline V gives CDR1 SGHVS, CDR2 FQNEAQ. The CDR3 spans 14 residues.